This TCR beta chain was documented in a study of T cells in Graves' hyperthyroidism and ophthalmopathy (dated by TCRdb to about 2019). The study in broad terms: Peripheral blood samples were taken at initial diagnosis, before any treatment was given. Thyroid tissue and blood T-cell repertoires from roughly 6 Graves' hyperthyroidism patients were also compared in the study. The paper reports TCR Vbeta CDR3 sequencing of approximately 130 peripheral blood samples: approximately 41 ophthalmopathy, over 70 hyperthyroidism and some 17 progressor patients. An independent validation cohort of fewer than 20 hyperthyroidism patients and about 16 patients who later progressed to ophthalmopathy tested prospective prediction of ophthalmopathy. To identify TCR V-J signatures that set the groups apart, the researchers used a discovery cohort of approximately 98 patients, made up of 43 with Graves' ophthalmopathy and about 59 with stable Graves' hyperthyroidism. The approximately 90 discovery patients were randomly split 7:3 into training and test sets. After sampling, hyperthyroidism patients received methimazole starting at 30 mg daily, and ophthalmopathy patients received high-dose intravenous methylprednisolone. Here is what the overall study found, with its caveats: During validation, the model predicted progression to ophthalmopathy a median of around six months ahead of onset, with around 70% sensitivity and 72% to 85% specificity. In cross-validation, a model built on a 13 V-J signature told ophthalmopathy apart from stable hyperthyroidism with 85% to 90% sensitivity and about 81% specificity, and in testing the same model reached 80%/75%. Sample size was not statistically predetermined, and blinding of investigators to group allocation was not performed. Most expanded thyroid clonotypes (frequency above 0.001) were also detected in blood, a finding suggesting that blood repertoires may reflect thyroid immune responses.

This clonotype was counted between two and nine times. The clone's antigen remains unknown. The input lacks base qualities; no much larger clone sits a single base away. Ophthalmopathy patients had moderately to severely active disease, with a Clinical Activity Score of 3 or more, a NOSPECS grade of 4 or more, and a disease duration of less than 3 months. Patients with uncontrolled infections, other autoimmune diseases, pregnancy or lactation were excluded. Diagnoses relied on clinical symptoms, serum thyroxine and TRAb, thyroid ultrasound and orbital computed tomography. Ficoll-Paque density gradient centrifugation was used to isolate PBMCs from 8.5 to 10 ml of fresh peripheral blood. Total RNA was extracted using Trizol reagent, and RNA quality was assessed on an Agilent 2100 Bioanalyzer. TCR beta CDR3 regions were amplified from RNA transcripts. A first-round RT-PCR of the TCR CDR3 used the HTBI primer set with the Qiagen OneStep RT-PCR kit. Libraries were constructed in a second round of multiplex PCR, after which size selection and purification were carried out. Libraries were sequenced paired-end with 100 bp reads on an Illumina HiSeq2000. Per the original workflow: Raw data were processed with SOAPnuke, discarding reads with adapters, uncalled bases, mean Phred below 15, or no exact constant-primer or identifier match. High-quality paired reads were merged using COPE v1.2.5, and each unique nucleotide sequence was defined as a clonotype. Clonotypes were aligned to IMGT TRBV, TRBD and TRBJ reference segments using MiTCR v1.1. The analysis was restricted to V-J combinations with a frequency above 0.0001, which together covered 99% to 99.2% of the repertoires. The TCS score was defined as the ratio of F50 (clonal expansion) to E x V (chaos), calculated using BLOSUM62-based TCRdist between CDR3 peptides within each V-J. Welch's t-statistics and random forest reduced 500 to 650 V-J features to some 14, which were used in a naive Bayes classifier (R e1071). TCRdb reran the public reads through fastp at Q25 and MiXCR, keeping productive beta chains. Rows with one shared CDR3 protein collapse into an entry with the most common genes and DNA. TCRdb, not the authors, supplied the V and J calls. This sample is represented by over 500,000 distinct CDR3 sequences; roughly 16% of them were singletons. In total, the top ten clones hold 25% to 30% of the sample.

The junction shows trimming of 6 bases on V and 5 bases on J, and the gene matches do not reach 15 bases of it. From its cysteine to its phenylalanine, the CDR3 spans 17 amino acids. Of all the DNA, just the CDR3 is kept, 51 bases in frame from base 1. The TCR sequence derives from a woman younger than 45 with Graves' ophthalmopathy. The receptor chain draws on TRBV12-3 or TRBV12-4 and TRBJ2-3; the junction holds 9 bases that match TRBD2. Sequencing was carried out using blood. The DNA is TGTGCCAGCAGCGCCGGGTCAAGCGGGAGGAGGGGAGATACGCAGTATTTT. Its protein is CASSAGSSGRRGDTQYF.